This entry is about one T cell receptor (beta chain). The sample originates from a study of siplizumab effects on memory and regulatory T cells. Assays covered 100,000 or so TCR templates per sample. The table came from immunoSEQ multiplex PCR; TCRdb's copy has only in-frame clones and leaves some out. The sample holds over 50,000 clones, less than 90% seen once. This TCR was recovered from a human donor in good health. The sample consisted of memory CD4+ T cells sorted from blood.

CDR3 residues: CASSFGQGAESYTF. CDR3 bases: TGCGCCAGCAGCTTCGGACAGGGGGCAGAAAGCTACACCTTC. V gene TRBV5-1 combines with J gene TRBJ1-2; 11 positions agree with TRBD1. From germline, CDR1 is SGHRS and CDR2 YFSETQ. Losses at the gene ends were 2 bases for V and 9 bases for J; bases not matched to a gene: 6. The CDR3 is made up of 14 amino acids.